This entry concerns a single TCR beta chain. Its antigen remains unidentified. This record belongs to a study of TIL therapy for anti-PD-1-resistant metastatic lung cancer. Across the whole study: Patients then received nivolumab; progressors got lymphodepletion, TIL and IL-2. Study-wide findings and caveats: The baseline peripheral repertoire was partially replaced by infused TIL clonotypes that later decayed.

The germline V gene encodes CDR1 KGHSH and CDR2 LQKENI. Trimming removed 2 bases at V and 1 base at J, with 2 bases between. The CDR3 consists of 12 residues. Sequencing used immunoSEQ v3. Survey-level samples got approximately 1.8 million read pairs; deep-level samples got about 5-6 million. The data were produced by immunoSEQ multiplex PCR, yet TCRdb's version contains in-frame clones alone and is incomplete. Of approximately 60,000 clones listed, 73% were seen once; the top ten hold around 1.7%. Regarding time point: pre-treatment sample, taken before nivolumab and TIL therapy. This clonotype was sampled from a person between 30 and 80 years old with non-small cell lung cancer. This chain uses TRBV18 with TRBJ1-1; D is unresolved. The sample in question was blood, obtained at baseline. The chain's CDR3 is CASSPANTEAFF. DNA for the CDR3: TGTGCCAGCTCACCAGCGAACACTGAAGCTTTCTTT.